These T cell receptor beta chains were read from a single sample in a study of blood T cell repertoires in COVID-19. TCRdb's copy holds only in-frame clones and misses some; the assay was immunoSEQ multiplex PCR. The table shows some 130,000 clones, with 70% to 85% occurring only once. The sample taken for sequencing was peripheral blood. These receptor sequences come from a man between 60 and 70 years old with acute or convalescent COVID-19. Both conserved end residues are part of each CDR3. D genes are given only for firm matches. Size tells how often a clone was seen (once, few, many) or the class of an expanded clone, and some rows leave it out.

v_call,clone_size,j_call,d_call,cdr3_aa,cdr3_nt
TRBV7-2,NA,TRBJ2-5,TRBD1,CASSLGTGRFQETQYF,TGTGCCAGCAGCTTAGGGACAGGCAGATTTCAAGAGACCCAGTACTTC
TRBV29-1,NA,TRBJ1-2,NA,CSVEDGGGYYGYTF,TGCAGCGTTGAAGATGGGGGCGGGTACTATGGCTACACCTTC
TRBV18,NA,TRBJ1-1,NA,CASSPPGANGNTEAFF,TGTGCCAGCTCACCACCAGGGGCTAACGGGAACACTGAAGCTTTCTTT
TRBV5-1,NA,TRBJ2-7,TRBD1,CASSSGQGSYEQYF,TGCGCCAGCAGCTCCGGACAGGGTAGTTACGAGCAGTACTTC
TRBV4-1,NA,TRBJ2-3,TRBD2,CASSQGLAGGTDTQYF,TGCGCCAGCAGCCAAGGACTAGCGGGAGGGACAGATACGCAGTATTTT
TRBV6-5,NA,TRBJ1-5,TRBD1,CASSHDRGLNQPQHF,TGTGCCAGCAGCCATGACAGGGGCCTCAATCAGCCCCAGCATTTT
TRBV21-1,NA,TRBJ2-2,NA,CASSLRGQGTTGELFF,TGTGCCAGCAGCCTAAGGGGCCAAGGAACAACCGGGGAGCTGTTTTTT
TRBV28,NA,TRBJ1-6,NA,CASSPPGYSPLHF,TGTGCCAGCAGCCCCCCGGGGTATTCACCCCTCCACTTT
TRBV6-1,NA,TRBJ1-3,TRBD1,CASSEAGTGAGNTIYF,TGTGCCAGCAGTGAAGCCGGGACAGGGGCTGGAAACACCATATATTTT
TRBV28,NA,TRBJ1-2,TRBD1,CASSLEGADGYTF,TGTGCCAGCAGTTTGGAGGGGGCAGATGGCTACACCTTC
TRBV7-7,NA,TRBJ2-5,NA,CASSPAQGRETQYF,TGTGCTAGCAGCCCCGCTCAGGGAAGGGAGACCCAGTACTTC
TRBV19,NA,TRBJ2-5,TRBD1,CASSNRDSQETQYF,TGTGCCAGCAGCAACCGGGACAGCCAAGAGACCCAGTACTTC
TRBV6-6,NA,TRBJ2-3,NA,CASSRVGGTDTQYF,TGTGCCAGCAGTCGGGTAGGGGGCACAGATACGCAGTATTTT
TRBV19,NA,TRBJ1-1,NA,CASSIQGPNTETFF,TGTGCCAGTAGTATCCAGGGGCCGAACACTGAAACTTTCTTT
TRBV7-2,few,TRBJ1-4,NA,CASSLQLTNEKLFF,TGTGCCAGCAGCCTACAGTTGACTAATGAAAAACTGTTTTTT
TRBV19,few,TRBJ2-7,TRBD1,CASSRGQINSYEQYF,TGTGCCAGTAGTAGGGGACAGATTAACTCCTACGAGCAGTACTTC
TRBV28,NA,TRBJ2-1,TRBD1,CASSPTGNSYNEQFF,TGTGCCAGCAGCCCGACAGGGAACTCCTACAATGAGCAGTTCTTC